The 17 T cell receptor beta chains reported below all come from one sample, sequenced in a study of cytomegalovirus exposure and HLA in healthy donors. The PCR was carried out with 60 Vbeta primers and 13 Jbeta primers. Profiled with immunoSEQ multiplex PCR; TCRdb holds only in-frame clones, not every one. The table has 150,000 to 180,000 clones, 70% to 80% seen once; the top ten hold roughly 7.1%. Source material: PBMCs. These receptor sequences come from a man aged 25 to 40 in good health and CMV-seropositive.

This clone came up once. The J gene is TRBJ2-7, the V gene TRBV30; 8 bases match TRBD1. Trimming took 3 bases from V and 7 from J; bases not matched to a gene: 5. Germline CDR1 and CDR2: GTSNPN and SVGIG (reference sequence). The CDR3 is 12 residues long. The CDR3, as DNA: TGTGCCTGGAGGCAGGGGGCCCGAGAGCAGTACTTC. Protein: CAWRQGAREQYF.

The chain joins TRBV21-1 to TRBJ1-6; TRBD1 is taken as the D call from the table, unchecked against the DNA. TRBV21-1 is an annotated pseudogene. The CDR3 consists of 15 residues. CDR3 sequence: CASSKEAPRGSPLHF. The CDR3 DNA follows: TGTGCCAGCAGCAAAGAGGCGCCTAGGGGTTCACCCCTCCACTTT.

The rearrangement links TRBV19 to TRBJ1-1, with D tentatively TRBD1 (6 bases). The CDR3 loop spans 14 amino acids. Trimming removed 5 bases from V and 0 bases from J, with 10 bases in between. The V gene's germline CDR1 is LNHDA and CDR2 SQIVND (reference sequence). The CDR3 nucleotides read TGTGCCAGTAGTTCACAGGGACTGAACACTGAAGCTTTCTTT. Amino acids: CASSSQGLNTEAFF.

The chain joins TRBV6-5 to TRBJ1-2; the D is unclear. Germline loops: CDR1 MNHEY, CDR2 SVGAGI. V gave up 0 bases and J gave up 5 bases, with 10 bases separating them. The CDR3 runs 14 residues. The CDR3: CASSYSVSGYGYTF. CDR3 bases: TGTGCCAGCAGTTACTCGGTGAGCGGGTATGGCTACACCTTC.

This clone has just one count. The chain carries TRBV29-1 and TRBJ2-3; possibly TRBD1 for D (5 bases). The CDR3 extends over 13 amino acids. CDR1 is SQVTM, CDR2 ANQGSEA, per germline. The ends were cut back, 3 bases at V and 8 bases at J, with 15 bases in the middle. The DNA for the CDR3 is TGCAGCGTTGATCAGGGCTTGGAGTCTACGCAGTATTTT. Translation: CSVDQGLESTQYF.

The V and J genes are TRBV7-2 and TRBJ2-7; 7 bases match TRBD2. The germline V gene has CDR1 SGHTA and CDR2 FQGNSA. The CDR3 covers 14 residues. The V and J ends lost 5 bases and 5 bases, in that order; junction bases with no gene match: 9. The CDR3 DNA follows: TGTGCCAGCAGCCGCCCCACTAGCGCCCACGAGCAGTACTTC. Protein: CASSRPTSAHEQYF.

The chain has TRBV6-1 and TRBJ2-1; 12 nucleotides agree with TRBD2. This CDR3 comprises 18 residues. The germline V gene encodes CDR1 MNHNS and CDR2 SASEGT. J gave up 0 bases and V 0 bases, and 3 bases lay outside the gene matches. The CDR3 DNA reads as TGTGCCAGCAGTGAAGCCGGACTAGCGGGATTCTCCTACAATGAGCAGTTCTTC. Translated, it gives CASSEAGLAGFSYNEQFF.

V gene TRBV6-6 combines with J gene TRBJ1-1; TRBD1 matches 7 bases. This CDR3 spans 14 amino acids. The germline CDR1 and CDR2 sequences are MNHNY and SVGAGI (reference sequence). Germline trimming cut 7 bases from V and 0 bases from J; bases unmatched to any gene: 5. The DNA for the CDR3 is TGTGCCAGCACCCGGACAGGAATGAACACTGAAGCTTTCTTT. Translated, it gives CASTRTGMNTEAFF.

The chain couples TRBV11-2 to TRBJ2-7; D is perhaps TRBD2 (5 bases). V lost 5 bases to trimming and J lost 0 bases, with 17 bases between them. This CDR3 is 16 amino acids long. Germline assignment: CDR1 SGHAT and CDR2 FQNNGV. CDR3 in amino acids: CASSPRFAGSSYEQYF. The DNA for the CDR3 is TGTGCCAGCAGCCCCCGTTTCGCGGGTAGCTCCTACGAGCAGTACTTC.

CDR3 nucleotides: TGTGCCAGCAGTTACTCACGGGTATCTAATCAGCCCCAGCATTTT. This sequence encodes CASSYSRVSNQPQHF. The V and J genes are TRBV6-5 and TRBJ1-5, with D hard to call. CDR1 and CDR2 from the germline V gene are MNHEY and SVGAGI. The V gene lost 0 bases and the J gene lost 4 bases, with 10 bases spanning the gap. The CDR3 spans 15 residues.

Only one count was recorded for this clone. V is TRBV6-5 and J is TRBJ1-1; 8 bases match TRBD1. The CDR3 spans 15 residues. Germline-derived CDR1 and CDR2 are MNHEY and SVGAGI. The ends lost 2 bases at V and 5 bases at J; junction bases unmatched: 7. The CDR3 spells CASSYTGQGSTEAFF. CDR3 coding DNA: TGTGCCAGCAGTTACACTGGACAGGGTTCAACTGAAGCTTTCTTT.

CDR3 sequence: CASSLDRGSYEQYF. The DNA of the CDR3 is TGTGCCAGCAGTCTGGACAGGGGATCCTACGAGCAGTACTTC. V gene TRBV6-5 combines with J gene TRBJ2-7; 9 bases fit TRBD1. V lost 5 bases to trimming and J lost 1 base; unmatched junction nucleotides: 3. The V gene's germline CDR1 is MNHEY and CDR2 SVGAGI. The CDR3 has 14 amino acids.

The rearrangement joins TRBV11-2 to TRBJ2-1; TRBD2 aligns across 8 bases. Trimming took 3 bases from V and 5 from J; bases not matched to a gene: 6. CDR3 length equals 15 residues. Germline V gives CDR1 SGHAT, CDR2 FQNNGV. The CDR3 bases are TGTGCCAGCAGCTTTGAGCGGGGGACCAACAATGAGCAGTTCTTC. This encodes CASSFERGTNNEQFF. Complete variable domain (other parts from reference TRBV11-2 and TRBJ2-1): EAGVAQSPRYKIIEKRQSVAFWCNPISGHATLYWYQQILGQGPKLLIQFQNNGVVDDSQLPKDRFSAERLKGVDSTLKIQPAKLEDSAVYLCASSFERGTNNEQFFGPGTRLTVL.

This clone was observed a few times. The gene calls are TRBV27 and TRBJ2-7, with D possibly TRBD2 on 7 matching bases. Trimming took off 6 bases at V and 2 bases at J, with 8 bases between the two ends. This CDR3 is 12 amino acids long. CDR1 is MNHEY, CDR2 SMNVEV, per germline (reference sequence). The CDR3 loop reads CASRRGPYEQYF. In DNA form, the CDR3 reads TGTGCCAGCAGGCGGGGGCCCTACGAGCAGTACTTC.

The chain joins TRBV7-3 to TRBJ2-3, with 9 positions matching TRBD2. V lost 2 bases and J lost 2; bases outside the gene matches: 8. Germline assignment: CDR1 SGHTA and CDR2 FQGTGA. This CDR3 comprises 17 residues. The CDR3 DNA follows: TGTGCCAGCAGCTTAGGGGTGCGGGGGGGAGTCACAGATACGCAGTATTTT. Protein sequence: CASSLGVRGGVTDTQYF.

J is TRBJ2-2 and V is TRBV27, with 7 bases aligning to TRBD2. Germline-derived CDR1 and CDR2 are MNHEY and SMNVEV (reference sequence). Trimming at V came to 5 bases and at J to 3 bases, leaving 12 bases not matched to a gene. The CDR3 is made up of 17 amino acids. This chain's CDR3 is CASSPNRGVLYTGELFF. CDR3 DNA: TGTGCCAGCAGTCCGAACCGGGGGGTCCTTTACACCGGGGAGCTGTTTTTT.

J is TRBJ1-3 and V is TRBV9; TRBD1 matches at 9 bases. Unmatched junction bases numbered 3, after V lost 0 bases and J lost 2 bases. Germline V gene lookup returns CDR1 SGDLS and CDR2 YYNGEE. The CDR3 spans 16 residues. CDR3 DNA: TGTGCCAGCAGCGTAGAGGGACAGGGAGCTGGAAACACCATATATTTT. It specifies CASSVEGQGAGNTIYF. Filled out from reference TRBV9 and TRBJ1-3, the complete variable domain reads DSGVTQTPKHLITATGQRVTLRCSPRSGDLSVYWYQQSLDQGLQFLIQYYNGEERAKGNILERFSAQQFPDLHSELNLSSLELGDSALYFCASSVEGQGAGNTIYFGEGSWLTVV.